This TCR beta chain emerged from a study of blood T cell repertoires in COVID-19. The overall study: The study drew acute and convalescent COVID-19 samples from the United States, Italy and Spain. T cells, B-cell-depleted T cells, or PBMCs provided the cDNA or gDNA that served as material.

In the authors' methods: Nucleated cell number was recorded as an estimate derived from reference gene primer amplification. TCRdb's table, derived via immunoSEQ multiplex PCR, lists solely in-frame clones and lacks some. That table is the source of V, J and clone size, and D and trimming were worked out from the DNA. Of around 140,000 clones in the sample, roughly 73% were seen once. The germline CDR1 and CDR2 sequences are MNHEY and SVGAGI. V shed 4 bases, J shed 7 bases, and the junction held 3 bases outside the gene matches. This CDR3 is 15 amino acids long. The V call is TRBV6-5, the J call TRBJ2-1; 14 nucleotides agree with TRBD2. The TCR was taken from a woman in her 50s with active or convalescent COVID-19. The sample was peripheral blood. The chain's CDR3 is CASSWRTSGRNEQFF. The CDR3 region has the DNA TGTGCCAGCAGTTGGAGGACTAGCGGGAGGAATGAGCAGTTCTTC.